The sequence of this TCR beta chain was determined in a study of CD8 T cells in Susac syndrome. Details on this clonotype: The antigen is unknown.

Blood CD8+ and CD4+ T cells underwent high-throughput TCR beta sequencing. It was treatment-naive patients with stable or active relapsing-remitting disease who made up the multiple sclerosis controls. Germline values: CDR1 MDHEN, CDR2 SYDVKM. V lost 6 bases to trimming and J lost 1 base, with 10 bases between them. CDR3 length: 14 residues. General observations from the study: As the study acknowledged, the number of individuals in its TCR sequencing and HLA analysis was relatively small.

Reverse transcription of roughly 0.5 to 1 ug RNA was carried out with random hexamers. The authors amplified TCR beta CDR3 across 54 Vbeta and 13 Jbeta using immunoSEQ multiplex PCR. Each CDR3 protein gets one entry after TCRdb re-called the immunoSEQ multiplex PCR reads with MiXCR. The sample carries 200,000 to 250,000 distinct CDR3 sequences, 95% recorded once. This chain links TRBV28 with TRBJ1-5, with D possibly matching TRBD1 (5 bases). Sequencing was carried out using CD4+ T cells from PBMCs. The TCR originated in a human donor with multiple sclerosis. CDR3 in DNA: TGTGCCAGCAGGACGGGGGGGAGCAATCAGCCCCAGCATTTT. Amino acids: CASRTGGSNQPQHF.